The 15 T cell receptor beta chains below come from one sample, sequenced in a study of Ad26.COV2.S vaccination and SARS-CoV-2 variants. Profiling relied on immunoSEQ multiplex PCR, and the TCRdb table lists in-frame clones only, not all of them. The sample contains some 450,000 clones, about nine tenths of which appear only once. Treatment noted: 15 to 20 received Ad26.COV2.S at low or high dose, single or two shots; a few received placebo; per-sample allocation not given. Vaccine and placebo recipients were sampled on day 63 after the first injection. Sequencing was performed on peripheral blood, taken in a trial of Ad26.COV2.S vaccine versus placebo. Every receptor here comes from a person between 18 and 59 years old who received the Ad26.COV2.S COVID-19 vaccine or a placebo.

In its sample, this clone was seen once. This rearrangement joins TRBV19 to TRBJ2-1, with TRBD2 as a possible D gene (6 bases). Per the germline V gene, CDR1 is LNHDA and CDR2 is SQIVND (reference sequence). The CDR3 contains 14 residues. The V and J ends lost 3 bases and 6 bases respectively, with 12 bases between them. This CDR3 reads CASSIGGISNEQFF. CDR3 bases: TGTGCCAGTAGTATCGGCGGGATTAGCAATGAGCAGTTCTTC.

This rearrangement joins TRBV5-1 to TRBJ1-1, with 11 bases fitting TRBD1. The CDR3 spans 16 residues. With 4 bases clipped from V and 0 bases from J, the junction kept 5 bases outside the gene matches. Germline CDR1 is SGHRS and CDR2 is YFSETQ. CDR3 sequence (DNA): TGCGCCAGCAGCATGGGACAGGGGGTCATGAACACTGAAGCTTTCTTT. Protein product: CASSMGQGVMNTEAFF.

CDR3 in amino acids: CASSPTSGGGSQPQHF. The CDR3 region has the DNA TGTGCCAGCAGCCCCACCTCAGGGGGAGGCAGTCAGCCCCAGCATTTT. V gene TRBV6-2 or TRBV6-3 combines with J gene TRBJ1-5; 7 bases fit TRBD1. Trimming at V came to 6 bases and at J to 6 bases, leaving 14 bases not matched to a gene. Germline-derived CDR1 and CDR2 are MNHEY and SVGEGT. The CDR3 totals 16 residues.

This clone has only one observation. V and J are TRBV28 and TRBJ1-2; the D is unclear. The length of the CDR3 is 14 residues. V was pared by 6 bases and J by 2 bases, with 13 bases between. Germline V gives CDR1 MDHEN, CDR2 SYDVKM. Written as DNA, the CDR3 is TGTGCCAGCAGGCCCTCGGGGAGGAACTATGGCTACACCTTC. Translation: CASRPSGRNYGYTF.

The rearrangement links TRBV24-1 to TRBJ2-1; 7 bases map to TRBD1. CDR1 is KGHDR, CDR2 SFDVKD, per germline. The CDR3 is 12 amino acids. V was pared by 6 bases and J by 8 bases, with 3 bases of the junction left unmatched. The chain's CDR3 is CATSKGAHEQFF. The CDR3 DNA is TGTGCCACCAGTAAGGGGGCACATGAGCAGTTCTTC.

This chain connects TRBV30 to TRBJ1-5; D uncertain. Germline V gene data show CDR1 as GTSNPN and CDR2 as SVGIG (reference sequence). The ends were cut back, 1 base at V and 7 bases at J, with 11 bases in the middle. This CDR3 has 13 amino acids. DNA of the CDR3: TGTGCCTGGAGTGCTCAGAGTTACCAGCCCCAGCATTTT. It yields the protein CAWSAQSYQPQHF.

This sequence joins TRBV27 and TRBJ2-7; 8 bases map to TRBD2. V gave up 5 bases and J gave up 2 bases; unmatched junction bases: 5. Germline CDR1 MNHEY, CDR2 SMNVEV (reference sequence). The CDR3 consists of 14 residues. The CDR3 protein is CASSPRGAAYEQYF. DNA for the CDR3: TGTGCCAGCAGTCCGCGGGGGGCCGCCTACGAGCAGTACTTC.

V usage is TRBV4-2 and J usage is TRBJ2-7; D remains unclear. Germline CDR1 and CDR2: LGHNA and YNFKEQ. Between the trimmed V and J ends, which lost 1 base and 7 bases, there was a span of 11 bases. The CDR3 has 13 residues. The CDR3 DNA reads TGTGCCAGCAGCCAAGTTTTAGCAGGTGAGCAGTACTTC. It specifies CASSQVLAGEQYF.

The rearrangement uses TRBV27 and TRBJ1-5; possible D gene TRBD1, 5 bases. The ends were cut back, 8 bases at V and 7 bases at J, with 15 bases in the middle. The germline CDR1 and CDR2 sequences are MNHEY and SMNVEV (reference sequence). The CDR3 sequence is 13 residues long. CDR3 sequence reads: CASSLGVEQPQHF. The CDR3 DNA reads as TGTGCCAGCTCACTGGGGGTTGAACAGCCCCAGCATTTT.

The V call is TRBV29-1, the J call TRBJ2-3; D possibly corresponds to TRBD2 (6 bases). The length of the CDR3 is 14 residues. Germline CDR1 SQVTM, CDR2 ANQGSEA. V was clipped by 8 bases and J by 0 bases, with 15 bases between them. The CDR3 is CSLSTGVSTDTQYF. The CDR3 bases are TGCAGCCTTTCTACGGGAGTTAGCACAGATACGCAGTATTTT.

This clone was detected once. The DNA of the CDR3 is TGTGCCACCAGTGATTTGATGCAATCAGGGGCCAACACCGGGGAGCTGTTTTTT. It codes for CATSDLMQSGANTGELFF. The chain employs TRBV24-1 and TRBJ2-2, with D tentatively TRBD1 (6 bases). CDR3 length equals 18 residues. V lost 0 bases and J lost 2, with 15 bases in between. Germline V gene sequence: CDR1 KGHDR, CDR2 SFDVKD.

The gene calls are TRBV6-4 and TRBJ2-1, with TRBD1 as a possible D gene (5 bases). The CDR3 has 13 amino acids. Between the trimmed V and J ends, which lost 1 base and 6 bases, there was a span of 7 bases. CDR1 and CDR2 from the germline V gene are MRHNA and SNTAGT. CDR3 DNA sequence: TGTGCCAGCAGTGACTTTACAGGCAATGAGCAGTTCTTC. Translating gives CASSDFTGNEQFF.

The chain recombines TRBV28 with TRBJ2-7; 7 bases align to TRBD2. The V and J ends lost 3 bases and 3 bases, in that order; junction bases with no gene match: 5. The CDR3 spans 14 residues. Germline V gene sequence: CDR1 MDHEN, CDR2 SYDVKM. CDR3 sequence reads: CASSLLADVYEQYF. The CDR3 coding sequence is TGTGCCAGCAGTTTGCTAGCGGATGTCTACGAGCAGTACTTC.

V and J are TRBV4-2 and TRBJ2-7, with a tentative D call TRBD2 (5 bases). CDR1 and CDR2 from the germline V gene are LGHNA and YNFKEQ. This CDR3 is built from 21 residues. The V end was cut by 4 bases, the J end by 2 bases, with 33 bases between. The CDR3 sequence: CASSRRPSGPLKGSLTYEQYF. CDR3 nucleotide sequence: TGTGCCAGCAGCCGGAGGCCATCTGGCCCCTTAAAAGGGAGCCTCACCTACGAGCAGTACTTC.

The count of this clone is one. The rearrangement uses TRBV28 and TRBJ2-1, with D hard to call. The CDR3 extends over 14 amino acids. Germline V lookup: CDR1 MDHEN, CDR2 SYDVKM. V dropped 3 bases and J dropped 5 bases, with 11 bases sitting between them. This CDR3 reads CASSFSITHNEQFF. CDR3 DNA sequence: TGTGCCAGCAGTTTTAGCATAACGCACAATGAGCAGTTCTTC.